The next 6 T cell receptor beta chains were all read from a single sample in a study of high-grade serous ovarian cancer treatment subgroups. Tumor samples were obtained before definitive surgery or chemotherapy. Profiled with immunoSEQ multiplex PCR; TCRdb holds only in-frame clones, not every one. The sample contains 30,000 or so clones, under 90% of which appear only once. Sequencing was carried out using tumor tissue. These receptors originate from a human donor with high-grade serous ovarian cancer.

The rearrangement uses TRBV5-1 and TRBJ2-5; D is uncertain. V shed 0 bases and J shed 5 bases, with 5 bases lying between them. Per the germline V gene, CDR1 is SGHRS and CDR2 is YFSETQ. The CDR3 runs 12 residues. As DNA, the CDR3 is TGCGCCAGCAGCTTGGCCAGTGAGACCCAGTACTTC. Residues: CASSLASETQYF.

This sequence joins TRBV7-3 and TRBJ2-1, with 9 bases fitting TRBD2. V dropped 0 bases and J dropped 6; count of bases not matched to a gene: 3. This CDR3 is 15 amino acids long. Looked up from germline, CDR1 is SGHTA and CDR2 is FQGTGA. CDR3 nucleotide sequence: TGTGCCAGCAGCTTAACGAGCGGGAGGAGCAATGAGCAGTTCTTC. Translating gives CASSLTSGRSNEQFF.

J is TRBJ2-7 and V is TRBV6-5; no definite D call. This CDR3 spans 14 amino acids. Per germline, CDR1 MNHEY and CDR2 SVGAGI. The V end was cut by 3 bases, the J end by 2 bases, with 11 bases between. CDR3 in amino acids: CASSYDQTTYEQYF. CDR3 nucleotides: TGTGCCAGCAGTTATGACCAGACAACCTACGAGCAGTACTTC.

This clone came up a few times. The chain links TRBV18 to TRBJ1-5; unclear D gene. There are 13 residues in the CDR3. With 4 bases removed from V and 4 bases from J, the gap between germline ends came to 8 bases. Germline V gene sequence: CDR1 KGHSH, CDR2 LQKENI. The CDR3, as DNA: TGTGCCAGCTCACGGGTAGCGAATCAGCCCCAGCATTTT. Its translation: CASSRVANQPQHF.

V and J are TRBV5-1 and TRBJ1-2, with D hard to call. V lost 3 bases, J lost 2 bases, and 8 bases lay in between. The CDR3 is 13 amino acids. The germline CDR1 and CDR2 sequences are SGHRS and YFSETQ. The CDR3 DNA reads as TGCGCCAGCAGCTCGGACGGCAACTATGGCTACACCTTC. Its protein product is CASSSDGNYGYTF.

V gene TRBV7-9 combines with J gene TRBJ1-6; 9 positions agree with TRBD1. The germline CDR1 and CDR2 sequences are SEHNR and FQNEAQ (reference sequence). V was pared by 0 bases and J by 8 bases, with 2 bases of the junction left unmatched. The CDR3 contains 15 residues. The CDR3, as DNA: TGTGCCAGCAGCTTAGCCGGACAGGGGTATTCACCCCTCCACTTT. This sequence encodes CASSLAGQGYSPLHF.